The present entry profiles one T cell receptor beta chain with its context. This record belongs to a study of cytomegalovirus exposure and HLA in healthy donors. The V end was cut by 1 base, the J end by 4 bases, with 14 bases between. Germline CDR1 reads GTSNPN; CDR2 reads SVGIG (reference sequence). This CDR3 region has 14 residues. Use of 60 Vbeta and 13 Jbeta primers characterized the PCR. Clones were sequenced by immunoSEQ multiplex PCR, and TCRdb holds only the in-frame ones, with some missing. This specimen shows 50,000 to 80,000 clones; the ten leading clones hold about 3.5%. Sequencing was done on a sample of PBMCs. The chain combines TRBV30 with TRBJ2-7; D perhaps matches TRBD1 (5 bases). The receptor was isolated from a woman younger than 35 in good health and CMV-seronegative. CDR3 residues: CAWSDQGKSYEQYF. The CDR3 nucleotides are TGTGCCTGGAGTGATCAGGGAAAGTCGTACGAGCAGTACTTC.